Below, 12 T cell receptor beta chains from the same sample are listed, as sequenced in a study of CXCR3-negative and CXCR3-positive naive CD8 T cells. Via 5' RACE with UMI labels, TRB cDNA libraries were prepared. TCRdb re-called the 5' RACE reads; one entry per CDR3 protein, DNA not given. Its table records around 140,000 distinct CDR3 sequences. Source material: naive CXCR3- CD8+ T cells from blood. Stated subset: CD45RO-CCR7+CD27+CD95- naive CD8+ T cells lacking CXCR3 (TNR3-). The receptors shown here come from a human donor in good health. Some clones in this sample may be carry-over from other donors' samples.

The chain links TRBV29-1 to TRBJ2-1; no DNA is available, so the TRBD2 call from TCRdb remains unchecked. Looked up from germline, CDR1 is SQVTM and CDR2 is ANQGSEA. The CDR3 has 15 amino acids. The CDR3 is CSVEGVGYSYNEQFF.

V usage is TRBV13 and J usage is TRBJ1-1; absent DNA, TCRdb's TRBD1 call cannot be checked. CDR1 and CDR2 from the germline V gene are PRHDT and FYEKMQ (reference sequence). This CDR3 contains 16 residues. CDR3 sequence reads: CASSLEAGGMNTEAFF.

The V and J genes are TRBV27 and TRBJ2-2; TCRdb returns TRBD1, unconfirmable since there is no DNA. CDR1 is MNHEY, CDR2 SMNVEV, per germline (reference sequence). This CDR3 is 18 amino acids long. The CDR3 is CASSSTPARTGIPGELFF.

The rearrangement uses TRBV28 and TRBJ2-2; no DNA is available, so the TRBD1 call from TCRdb remains unchecked. Germline values: CDR1 MDHEN, CDR2 SYDVKM. The CDR3 runs to 17 residues. The chain's CDR3 is CASSLILRTGNTGELFF.

The chain uses TRBV27 and TRBJ2-3; TCRdb gives TRBD2 as the D gene, but with no DNA this cannot be confirmed. Germline CDR1 is MNHEY and CDR2 is SMNVEV (reference sequence). The length of the CDR3 is 15 residues. The CDR3 loop is CASSTRLLVADTQYF.

This chain joins TRBV28 and TRBJ2-2; TCRdb gives TRBD2 as the D gene, but with no DNA this cannot be confirmed. This CDR3 is 16 amino acids long. Germline V gene sequence: CDR1 MDHEN, CDR2 SYDVKM. The CDR3 loop is CASSPPASWNTGELFF.

The chain couples TRBV5-1 to TRBJ1-6; TCRdb's D call of TRBD1 is untestable without DNA. Germline V lookup: CDR1 SGHRS, CDR2 YFSETQ. The CDR3 consists of 15 residues. This CDR3 reads CASSLGAGGGSPLHF.

J is TRBJ2-7 and V is TRBV27; TCRdb's D call, TRBD1, is unchecked because there is no DNA. The CDR3 totals 13 residues. Germline V gene data show CDR1 as MNHEY and CDR2 as SMNVEV (reference sequence). The CDR3 loop is CASGQAPSYEQYF.

V and J are TRBV13 and TRBJ2-1; TCRdb gives TRBD1 as the D gene, but with no DNA this cannot be confirmed. This CDR3 contains 16 residues. CDR1 and CDR2 (germline): PRHDT, FYEKMQ (reference sequence). The CDR3 sequence: CASSPPTGLRNNEQFF.

The chain is built from TRBV7-9 and TRBJ2-1. Germline V gives CDR1 SEHNR, CDR2 FQNEAQ (reference sequence). This CDR3 region has 13 residues. The CDR3 loop is CASSELWTGEQFF. Together with reference TRBV7-9 and TRBJ2-1, the CDR3 gives the full variable domain: DTGVSQNPRHKITKRGQNVTFRCDPISEHNRLYWYRQTLGQGPEFLTYFQNEAQLEKSRLLSDRFSAERPKGSFSTLEIQRTEQGDSAMYLCASSELWTGEQFFGPGTRLTVL.

This rearrangement joins TRBV14 to TRBJ1-4; the TRBD1 assignment by TCRdb is unverifiable without DNA. The V gene's germline CDR1 is SGHDN and CDR2 FVKESK. The CDR3 spans 16 residues. The chain's CDR3 is CASSRTGIATNEKLFF.

The CDR3: CASSLIGMGGTTDTQYF. The rearrangement uses TRBV28 and TRBJ2-3; the D gene TCRdb calls, TRBD2, cannot be checked with no DNA. The CDR3 is 17 amino acids. The germline gives CDR1 MDHEN, CDR2 SYDVKM. The entire variable domain, with the rest obtained from reference TRBV28 and TRBJ2-3, is as follows: DVKVTQSSRYLVKRTGEKVFLECVQDMDHENMFWYRQDPGLGLRLIYFSYDVKMKEKGDIPEGYSVSREKKERFSLILESASTNQTSMYLCASSLIGMGGTTDTQYFGPGTRLTVL.